This T cell receptor beta chain came from a study of CD8+CD57+ T cells in acquired aplastic anemia. Study background: The study obtained about 10.8 million reads on average for CD4+ cells from healthy donors. Study-level results: In CD8+ cells, Simpson's diversity showed no significant difference between patients and controls. Overlap between patients and controls comprised 25 to 35 CD8+ CDR3 sequences.

This clonotype was recorded at least ten times. Its antigen is unknown. From germline, CDR1 is SGDLS and CDR2 YYNGEE. V shed 3 bases, J shed 4 bases, and the junction held 6 bases outside the gene matches. CDR3 length equals 14 residues. Profiling of TCR beta VDJ combinations and CDR3 sequences used genomic DNA as template. MiXCR, applied by TCRdb to the reads, yields one record per CDR3 protein. The sample includes fewer than 250,000 distinct CDR3 sequences, about half of them seen just once. The clonotype comes from a human donor in good health, serving as a control. Input material: sorted CD4+, CD8+, or CD8+CD57+ T cells (not recorded which) from PBMCs. The gene calls are TRBV9 and TRBJ1-2; TRBD1 agrees at 7 bases. CDR3 amino acids: CASSARDSLYGYTF. The CDR3 DNA reads as TGTGCCAGCAGCGCAAGGGACAGCCTCTATGGCTACACCTTC.